The T cell receptor (beta chain) under discussion was sequenced for a study of T-cell memory formation after mild COVID-19. TCRdb independently ran MiXCR on the 5' RACE reads; one entry per CDR3 protein. The sample includes 410,000 or so distinct CDR3 sequences, about 22% seen only once; the top ten take around 13%. Points on this clonotype: Its antigen is unidentified.

V shed 4 bases and J shed 4 bases, with 17 bases lying between them. CDR1 and CDR2 from the germline V gene are SGHRS and YFSETQ. The CDR3 runs 16 residues. Study-wide results and limits: The SARS-CoV-2 specificity of second-wave clones reaching peak at day 37 remained unverified.

The specimen sequenced was PBMCs or a T cell subset sorted from them (not recorded which). The sequence was obtained from an adult woman who had mild COVID-19 (a few samples of this study predate the infection). Cell type and time point are not known. The chain has TRBV5-1 and TRBJ2-2; D is perhaps TRBD1 (6 bases). The CDR3 nucleotides are TGCGCCAGCAGCGGGGGCGTTCAGGCGCTCACCGGGGAGCTGTTTTTT. It translates to CASSGGVQALTGELFF.